Shown below are 5 T cell receptor beta chains from a single sample sequenced in a study of spatial heterogeneity in lung cancer. These receptors have no known antigen. Study-level points and caveats: In tumors, expanded intratumoral alpha and beta TCR counts tracked mutation counts.

Each CDR3 protein gets one entry after TCRdb re-called the 5' RACE reads with MiXCR. Among 9,500 to 10,000 distinct CDR3 sequences listed, nearly 6.5% were seen once. The time point: sample taken at primary tumor resection. Sequenced here: lung tumor tissue, sampled at surgery. The source is a male donor with early-stage non-small cell lung cancer.

The sample holds many counts of this clonotype. This chain joins TRBV12-5 and TRBJ1-5; 8 positions agree with TRBD1. The V and J ends lost 6 bases and 1 base, in that order; junction bases with no gene match: 2. Germline V CDR1 and CDR2: LGHNT, FRNRAP. The CDR3 has 14 residues. The CDR3 nucleotides are TGTGCTAGTGGCTGGACAGGGAGCAATCAGCCCCAGCATTTT. Amino acid sequence: CASGWTGSNQPQHF. The full variable domain, with the rest looked up from reference TRBV12-5 and TRBJ1-5, is DARVTQTPRHKVTEMGQEVTMRCQPILGHNTVFWYRQTMMQGLELLAYFRNRAPLDDSGMPKDRFSAEMPDATLATLKIQPSEPRDSAVYFCASGWTGSNQPQHFGDGTRLSIL.

The table lists this clonotype with many counts. CDR3 loop: CASSTSRGRSQPQHF. CDR3 bases: TGTGCCAGTAGTACCTCCAGGGGCCGGAGTCAGCCCCAGCATTTT. The chain employs TRBV19 and TRBJ1-5; weak D call: TRBD1 (6 bases). This CDR3 has 15 residues. Germline V gene sequence: CDR1 LNHDA, CDR2 SQIVND (reference sequence). The germline V and J ends were trimmed by 4 bases and 6 bases, with 16 bases remaining between them.

This clonotype has at least ten counts. The rearrangement links TRBV27 to TRBJ1-2; D may be TRBD1 (6 bases). Germline V CDR1 and CDR2: MNHEY, SMNVEV (reference sequence). This CDR3 has 14 residues. Trimming removed 2 bases at V and 4 bases at J, with 11 bases between. This chain's CDR3 is CASSLMGGGYGYTF. CDR3 DNA: TGTGCCAGCAGTTTAATGGGGGGCGGCTATGGCTACACCTTC.

This clonotype was seen repeatedly, ten times or more. This chain joins TRBV28 and TRBJ1-1; no clear D. Trimming removed 5 bases at V and 1 base at J, with 8 bases between. This CDR3 contains 13 residues. Germline V lookup: CDR1 MDHEN, CDR2 SYDVKM. The CDR3 bases are TGTGCCAGCAGTCTGGGTCGGAACACTGAAGCTTTCTTT. Residues: CASSLGRNTEAFF.

This clonotype has at least ten counts. This chain joins TRBV20-1 and TRBJ2-5; D call uncertain. CDR3 size: 13 residues. From germline, CDR1 is DFQATT and CDR2 SNEGSKA (reference sequence). V lost 1 base and J 3 bases, leaving 9 bases between the germline ends. Here the CDR3 reads CSARGFREETQYF. The DNA of the CDR3 is TGCAGTGCTAGAGGGTTTAGGGAAGAGACCCAGTACTTC.